This T cell receptor beta chain was identified in a study of blood T cell repertoires in COVID-19. Study in general: Donors in the United States, Italy and Spain gave samples during acute or convalescent COVID-19. PBMCs, B-cell-depleted T cells, or T cells were the source of the cDNA or gDNA that made up the material.

Libraries were prepared by immunoSEQ multiplex PCR; TCRdb keeps only in-frame clonotypes and omits some of them. The table has around 70,000 clones, over 70% seen once. V lost 1 base to trimming and J lost 1 base, with 10 bases between them. The germline V gene has CDR1 LNHNV and CDR2 YYDKDF (reference sequence). The CDR3 sequence is 15 residues long. This receptor was obtained from a human donor in a cohort sampled during active COVID-19. The sequencing sample was made of peripheral blood. The chain joins TRBV15 to TRBJ2-5; D not resolved. The CDR3 DNA follows: TGTGCCACCAGCAGAGTAAAGCATCCCCAAGAGACCCAGTACTTC. It yields the protein CATSRVKHPQETQYF.